This TCR beta chain was profiled in a study of blood T cell repertoires in COVID-19. The CDR3 extends over 13 amino acids. From germline, CDR1 is LGHDT and CDR2 YNNKEL (reference sequence). V shed 1 base, J shed 12 bases, and the junction held 4 bases outside the gene matches. TCRdb's copy holds only in-frame clones and misses some; the assay was immunoSEQ multiplex PCR. The table lists about 98,000 clones, 91% of them singletons. The material sequenced was peripheral blood. This receptor was taken from a man in his late teens or twenties with acute or convalescent COVID-19. The J gene is TRBJ1-1, the V gene TRBV3-1 (or the pseudogene TRBV3-2); 11 positions match TRBD1. CDR3 DNA sequence: TGTGCCAGCAGCCAAGCGGGACAGGGGGGGTCTTTCTTT. Translation gives CASSQAGQGGSFF.